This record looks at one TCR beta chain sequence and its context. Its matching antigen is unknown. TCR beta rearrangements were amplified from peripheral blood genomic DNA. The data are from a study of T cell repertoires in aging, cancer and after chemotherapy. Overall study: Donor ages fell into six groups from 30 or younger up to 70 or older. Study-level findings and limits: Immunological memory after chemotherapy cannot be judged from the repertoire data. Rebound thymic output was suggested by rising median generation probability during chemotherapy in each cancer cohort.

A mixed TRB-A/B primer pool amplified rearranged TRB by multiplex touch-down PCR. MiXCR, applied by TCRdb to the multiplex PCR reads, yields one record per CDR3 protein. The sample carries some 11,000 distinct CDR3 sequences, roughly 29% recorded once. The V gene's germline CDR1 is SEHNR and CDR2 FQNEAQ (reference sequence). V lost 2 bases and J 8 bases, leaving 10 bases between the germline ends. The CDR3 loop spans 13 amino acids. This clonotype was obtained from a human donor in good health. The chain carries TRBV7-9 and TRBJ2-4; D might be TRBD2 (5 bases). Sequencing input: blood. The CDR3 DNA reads TGTGCCAGCAGCTTAAGACAAGCGGACATTCAGTACTTC. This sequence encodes CASSLRQADIQYF.